This TCR beta chain was obtained from a study of blood T cell repertoires in COVID-19. About the study: There were acute and convalescent COVID-19 samples, and they came from the United States, Italy and Spain. PBMCs, B-cell-depleted T cells, or T cells provided the cDNA or gDNA that made up the material.

The CDR3 totals 12 residues. Germline values: CDR1 MNHEY, CDR2 SVGAGI. Trimming removed 2 bases at V and 5 bases at J, with 7 bases between. Methods used by the authors: Estimation of nucleated cell counts was performed using reference gene primer amplification. The table came from immunoSEQ multiplex PCR; TCRdb's copy has only in-frame clones and leaves some out. V, J and clone size were drawn from that table, and D and trimming were deduced from the DNA. The table shows 210,000 or so clones, with roughly 80% occurring only once. In this sample, this clone turned up once. The TCR was taken from a man aged 50 or older who had recovered from COVID-19. The sequencing input was peripheral blood. J is TRBJ2-7 and V is TRBV6-5; a possible D gene is TRBD1 (5 bases). Here the CDR3 DNA reads TGTGCCAGCAGTTACAGGGGCCACGAGCAGTACTTC. It yields the protein CASSYRGHEQYF.